This T cell receptor beta chain was identified in a study of cytomegalovirus exposure and HLA in healthy donors (dated by TCRdb to about 2017). With regard to the full study: An earlier analysis of 587 of the donors reported around 280 Gb of sequence data and around 100 million unique TCR beta sequences obtained from around 170 million T cells. To study patterns of TCR occurrence, a later analysis re-analyzed previously published TCR beta repertoires from several hundred donors and added high-resolution HLA genotyping. HLA typing included class I and class II loci at four-digit resolution. Alongside the repertoire data, information on donor age, sex, ethnicity and CMV serostatus was compiled. Rather than using new phenotypic data, the later analysis identified candidate immune exposures from TCR beta sequences and from how often those sequences occurred across donors. About five DR-DQ haplotypes were treated as single units for association and clustering because of strong linkage in the cohort. An earlier analysis of 587 of the donors used high-throughput TCR beta sequencing to judge whether each TCR beta V gene segment behaved as functional or pseudogenic. In a later genetic analysis, genome-wide SNP genotypes for about three fifths of the 666 donors were used, and that subset was treated as a discovery cohort. All discovery cohort repertoires had been generated on a single sequencing platform. Approximately 330 gigabases of sequencing data and 75 million to 85 million unique TCR sequences made up an early release that covered roughly 670 HLA-typed donors. Using immunosequencing, the study profiled T cell repertoires from about 610 subjects and related those repertoires to cytomegalovirus serostatus. Across roughly 420 genotyped donors of the cohort, an average of about 200,000 unique TCR beta nucleotide sequences per donor were sequenced, and roughly 17% of those sequences were non-productive. High-throughput TCR immunosequencing, statistical association of individual TCRs with disease status, and machine learning were combined to predict cytomegalovirus infection status. A separate validation cohort of 100 to 150 different subjects was used in addition to the 666-subject first cohort. Typing coverage varied by locus: roughly 629-630 donors for A, B, C, DRB1 and DQB1; 500 to 550 for DQA1; about 570 for DPA1; roughly 450 for DPB1. The genetic ancestry cluster associated with self-reported Caucasian donors included 81% of the roughly 400 genotyped donors. The study aimed to test whether signatures of past pathogen exposure could be identified by cataloging public T cell receptors.

In total, roughly 670 healthy bone marrow donors made up the cohort. All cohort members were sampled while nominally healthy, although unrecorded immune exposures were likely present. The donor was CMV seropositive and was included in the group of 270 or so seropositive cohort members. A peripheral blood sample was collected from each donor, and TCR beta sequencing was performed on peripheral blood mononuclear cells. Genomic DNA was extracted from the blood cell samples with the Qiagen DNeasy Blood Extraction Kit. Library construction relied on the immunoSEQ multiplex PCR assay. For the multiplex PCR, a mixture combining 60 forward primers for TCR Vbeta segments and 13 reverse primers for TCR Jbeta segments was used. A multiplex PCR assay on genomic DNA amplified the CDR3 region of rearranged TCR beta genes. The Illumina HiSeq System was used to sequence the amplified TCR beta libraries as 87-base-pair reads. Per the authors' processing: A later analysis counted approximately 76 million unique TCR beta chains across the 650 to 800 repertoires, and roughly 9.9 million of these chains were shared by at least two donors. A nearest-neighbor algorithm error-corrected the raw reads and collapsed the reads into unique sequences, merging closely related sequences to remove PCR and sequencing errors. To assign V, D and J gene segments, CDR3 sequences were aligned to IMGT reference sequences. Each retained sequence needed at least a six-nucleotide match to both a V gene segment and a J gene segment. A rearrangement counted as productive if the CDR3 had no stop codons and remained in frame with V and J, and every other rearrangement counted as non-productive. Following IMGT convention, CDR3 was defined as the stretch from the second conserved V-encoded cysteine up to the conserved J-encoded phenylalanine. The earlier analysis of some 540 of the donors excluded any sequence lacking an unambiguous match to a single V gene segment. An earlier analysis of fewer than 650 of the donors classified V segments as functional when productive rearrangements were above 56.7% and as segregating when the standard deviation between donors was above 5%. A statistical classification framework was built for diagnosing cytomegalovirus status from the catalog of TCR beta chain sequences. In a later analysis, TCR nucleotide sequences were compared against IMGT/GENE-DB human TR gene sequences so that V and J genes could be assigned. In a later analysis, CDR3 sequences and most-parsimonious VDJ recombination scenarios were assigned using the TCRdist pipeline. In a later analysis, every TCR beta chain was defined by the combination of its CDR3 amino acid sequence and its V-gene family, and reads without a unique V-gene family were dropped. As a way to deal with suspected cross-contamination and a sequencing artifact, a later analysis dropped more than 500 nucleotide sequences that were highly shared and had low generation probability. In a later analysis, a clonal expansion index for each public chain was calculated from normalized within-repertoire ranks of inferred template counts. A later analysis computed generation probabilities with a VDJ recombination model fitted to out-of-frame rearrangements, and checked the results against IGoR. In a later analysis, hypergeometric tests were used to score TCR-TCR, TCR-HLA and TCR-CMV co-occurrence, with a repertoire-size bias correction applied to TCR pairs. To estimate false discovery rates, a later analysis permuted the HLA or CMV assignments 20 times. In a later analysis, co-occurring TCRs were grouped using DBSCAN, and TCRdist sequence similarity was added for clustering within HLA-allele-positive subsets. Co-occurrence clustering excluded repertoires with fewer than 30,000 or more than 120,000 public chains, plus five with anomalous nucleotide sharing. TCRdb took over this immuneACCESS table, retaining in-frame rearrangements with V and J assigned. Such tables are incomplete; in checked studies, under half of the missing clones stem from an unresolved V gene, and the remainder is unexplained. V and J calls and clone size are copied from that table; D and trimming were computed from the DNA. A total of about 100,000 clones appear in this sample, 65% to 80% of them only once. The ten largest clones capture more than 15% of the sample.

Inclusive of the bounding cysteine and phenylalanine, the CDR3 is 15 residues long. Of all the DNA, just the CDR3 is kept, 45 bases in frame from base 1. The junction carries 15 bases between V and J, which are trimmed by 4 bases and 4 bases respectively. Via the germline V gene, CDR1 is SGHRS and CDR2 YFSETQ. A remark on this clone: Which antigen it targets is not known. No much larger clonotype is one base removed from it; base qualities were not supplied.

What the authors observed across the whole study: According to a later analysis, most CMV-associated TCR beta chains appeared to be HLA-restricted, and the HLA associations seemed to be driven largely by CMV exposure. The presence/absence analyses assumed that sequencing depth was roughly uniform across donors, and that assumption may not be true. HLA typing was unavailable for some donors at each locus, so association tests used only the typed subset. Most TCR sequences were seen in very few donors, while some public TCRs were found in many individuals. Cytomegalovirus status was reported to be diagnosed by the classifier with high specificity and sensitivity in both the original and validation cohorts. A cluster of highly shared sequence variants was judged likely to be a technical artifact of the sequencing pipeline. Strong co-occurrence of HLA alleles, especially DR and DQ, made assigning TCR associations to individual alleles difficult. In vitro tests confirmed that a few of the cytomegalovirus-associated TCR beta chains recognize cytomegalovirus antigens. A later genetic analysis associated a missense DCLRE1C variant with V-gene and J-gene trimming of TCR beta chains, and an independent cohort replicated the association. A further reported finding was that TCR beta sequences accurately predicted the HLA-A and HLA-B alleles for most subjects in the first cohort. About 15 rarely observed V segments, including chromosome 9 orphons, were excluded from the earlier analysis of approximately 500 of the donors because counts were too low. According to the authors, the approach could potentially be generalized to other disease states and immunological phenotypes. According to a later analysis, TCR association rates differed among HLA loci, with DRB1 alleles showing the most associated TCRs and HLA-C alleles showing the fewest. A total of 150 or so TCR beta chains were listed by the study as associated with cytomegalovirus. A later genetic analysis reported fewer N-insertions in productive TCRs among donors in an Asian-associated ancestry cluster than the roughly 690-donor mean. In a later analysis, HLA-associated TCR beta chains were found to be more clonally expanded and to have lower generation probabilities than equally common non-associated chains. This cohort had only TCR beta chains sequenced, and the lack of alpha or paired-chain data limited which features could be detected. Linkage disequilibrium might explain the correlated functional status among segregating V segments, but an unknown experimental factor could not be ruled out. CMV serostatus was the only immune exposure information available for the cohort. In a later analysis, several top co-occurrence clusters were reported to appear linked to parvovirus B19, influenza, CMV and Epstein-Barr virus. Some IMGT-functional V segments, including TRBV6-2 and TRBV6-3, could not be told apart with the 87-base-pair reads, so those segments were excluded. An earlier analysis of 450 to 750 of the donors showed that most TCR beta V segments appeared in productive rearrangements either about 87% or about 30% of the time, which broadly matched IMGT annotations. Specific HLA alleles were associated with roughly 16,000 TCR beta sequences at a false discovery rate of 0.05 in a later analysis.

The V gene is TRBV5-1 and the J gene is TRBJ2-1; D gene: possibly TRBD1, on 7 matching bases. Sequenced material: PBMCs. This TCR came from a woman aged 18-29 years in good health and CMV-seropositive. The CDR3 corresponds to CASSRGQGEYNEQFF. At the DNA level, the sequence is TGCGCCAGCAGCCGGGGGCAGGGGGAGTACAATGAGCAGTTCTTC.